Below are 22 T cell receptor beta chains sequenced from a single sample in a study of beta chain features in type 1 diabetes. Investigators reverse transcribed all isolated RNA, so they sequenced expressed TCRB transcripts. Assay used: immunoSEQ multiplex PCR; TCRdb lists only in-frame clones, some missing. The sample holds about 220,000 clones, approximately 11% seen once. The sequenced sample was central memory CD4+ T cells from blood. These receptors originate from a man in his late teens or twenties in good health.

The chain carries TRBV9 and TRBJ1-1; perhaps TRBD1 as D (6 bases). The CDR3 loop spans 13 amino acids. Trimming left V 4 bases short and J 1 base short, with 8 bases between. The V gene's germline CDR1 is SGDLS and CDR2 YYNGEE. The CDR3 coding sequence is TGTGCCAGCAGCATACAGGGGAACACTGAAGCTTTCTTT. Its protein product is CASSIQGNTEAFF.

A few counts support this clone. The chain links TRBV7-9 to TRBJ2-7; D remains unclear. V was cut by 1 base and J by 0 bases, with 10 bases left in between. Germline CDR1 and CDR2: SEHNR and FQNEAQ (reference sequence). There are 15 residues in the CDR3. The CDR3, as DNA: TGTGCCAGCAGCTTAGTGGCGGCTAGCTCCTACGAGCAGTACTTC. It encodes CASSLVAASSYEQYF. Full variable domain (remainder filled in from reference TRBV7-9 and TRBJ2-7): DTGVSQNPRHKITKRGQNVTFRCDPISEHNRLYWYRQTLGQGPEFLTYFQNEAQLEKSRLLSDRFSAERPKGSFSTLEIQRTEQGDSAMYLCASSLVAASSYEQYFGPGTRLTVT.

This clone was detected a few times. The rearrangement links TRBV30 to TRBJ2-1; 9 nucleotides agree with TRBD1. Trimming cost V 7 bases and J 6 bases; bases outside gene matches: 13. The germline CDR1 and CDR2 sequences are GTSNPN and SVGIG (reference sequence). CDR3 length equals 15 residues. The CDR3 nucleotides are TGTGCCTATTCTTCCGGGACAGGGACATTCAATGAGCAGTTCTTC. Amino acid sequence: CAYSSGTGTFNEQFF.

A few counts support this clone. The genes are TRBV18 and TRBJ2-2; D is perhaps TRBD1 (6 bases). Germline-derived CDR1 and CDR2 are KGHSH and LQKENI. The CDR3 length is 16 residues. Trimming cost V 3 bases and J 5 bases, with 16 bases left between them. This chain's CDR3 is CASSPPTGQTTGELFF. CDR3 DNA: TGTGCCAGCTCACCGCCGACGGGACAAACGACCGGGGAGCTGTTTTTT.

The chain has TRBV7-2 and TRBJ2-5; 10 nucleotides agree with TRBD2. This CDR3 is 15 amino acids long. Trimming at V came to 5 bases and at J to 4 bases, leaving 7 bases not matched to a gene. Germline CDR1 and CDR2: SGHTA and FQGNSA. The chain's CDR3 is CASSRASGSGETQYF. DNA of the CDR3: TGTGCCAGCAGCCGTGCTAGCGGGAGTGGAGAGACCCAGTACTTC.

The chain combines TRBV2 with TRBJ2-3, with D perhaps TRBD2 (6 bases). CDR3 size: 15 residues. V was shortened by 4 bases and J by 1 base, with 12 bases between the two germline ends. CDR1 and CDR2 (germline): SNHLY, FYNNEI. The CDR3 bases are TGTGCCAGCAGTGCTCAACTAGCAGGCACAGATACGCAGTATTTT. Protein: CASSAQLAGTDTQYF.

This clone has at least ten counts. The chain couples TRBV7-2 to TRBJ2-1; D remains unclear. This CDR3 has 16 amino acids. Trimming removed 0 bases at V and 0 bases at J, with 9 bases between. Germline V gives CDR1 SGHTA, CDR2 FQGNSA. The CDR3 loop is CASSLAATASYNEQFF. DNA of the CDR3: TGTGCCAGCAGCTTAGCGGCCACGGCCTCCTACAATGAGCAGTTCTTC.

The table lists this clone with many counts. The V call is TRBV14, the J call TRBJ2-7, with TRBD1 identical over 11 bases. The V gene's germline CDR1 is SGHDN and CDR2 FVKESK. The trim removed 1 base at V and 6 bases at J, leaving 8 bases unmatched. The CDR3 is made up of 16 amino acids. CDR3 in DNA: TGTGCCAGCAGCCAAGGGAGAGGACAGGGGGCGATCGAGCAGTACTTC. Encoded protein: CASSQGRGQGAIEQYF.

The chain couples TRBV28 to TRBJ2-3; D remains unclear. This CDR3 contains 12 residues. V was clipped by 5 bases and J by 7 bases, with 10 bases between them. Germline V gene lookup returns CDR1 MDHEN and CDR2 SYDVKM. The CDR3 nucleotides read TGTGCCAGCAGTCCACTCCTGTATACGCAGTATTTT. This translates into CASSPLLYTQYF.

V is TRBV2 and J is TRBJ1-1; no definite D call. CDR3 length equals 15 residues. Germline loops: CDR1 SNHLY, CDR2 FYNNEI. The ends were cut back, 8 bases at V and 3 bases at J, with 19 bases in the middle. The CDR3 region has the DNA TGTGCCAGCCCGAGAGGACCCCTGCGGGACACTGAAGCTTTCTTT. Translated, it gives CASPRGPLRDTEAFF.

V usage is TRBV14 and J usage is TRBJ2-1, with a tentative D call TRBD2 (5 bases). This CDR3 is built from 15 residues. CDR1 and CDR2 from the germline V gene are SGHDN and FVKESK. Trimming took 2 bases from V and 9 from J, leaving 17 bases between them. CDR3 coding DNA: TGTGCCAGCAGCCAACACACCCCGGGGATTAGTGAGCAGTTCTTC. Its protein product is CASSQHTPGISEQFF.

The V and J genes are TRBV2 and TRBJ2-1; D might be TRBD1 or TRBD2, each matching 5 bases. CDR1 and CDR2 (germline): SNHLY, FYNNEI. Trimming took off 6 bases at V and 6 bases at J, with 18 bases between the two ends. The CDR3 covers 15 residues. The CDR3 reads CASRLERTNGNEQFF. The CDR3 nucleotides read TGTGCCAGCAGATTAGAGCGGACAAATGGCAATGAGCAGTTCTTC.

This clone was picked up a small number of times. The chain joins TRBV5-1 to TRBJ2-1; 8 bases fit TRBD2. Germline CDR1 SGHRS, CDR2 YFSETQ. The CDR3 consists of 14 residues. Trimming cost V 0 bases and J 8 bases; bases outside gene matches: 4. CDR3 sequence (DNA): TGCGCCAGCAGCTTGGGACTAGCGATGGATGAGCAGTTCTTC. Its protein product is CASSLGLAMDEQFF.

The gene calls are TRBV28 and TRBJ1-5, with no clear D. V lost 5 bases and J lost 5, with 10 bases in between. The V gene's germline CDR1 is MDHEN and CDR2 SYDVKM. The CDR3 extends over 13 amino acids. CDR3 in amino acids: CASSSLTYQPQHF. The CDR3 region has the DNA TGTGCCAGCAGTAGCCTCACCTATCAGCCCCAGCATTTT.

This rearrangement joins TRBV7-9 to TRBJ1-1; D is undetermined. From germline, CDR1 is SEHNR and CDR2 FQNEAQ (reference sequence). This CDR3 has 14 residues. Trimming pared 1 base from V and 6 bases from J, leaving 12 bases between. The CDR3 nucleotides read TGTGCCAGCAGCTTAGAGGTTAGGTTTGCTGAAGCTTTCTTT. Translation: CASSLEVRFAEAFF.

This clone came up a few times. V usage is TRBV19 and J usage is TRBJ2-1; TRBD2 is a possible D gene (5 bases). This CDR3 spans 13 amino acids. Deletions cut 4 bases from V and 5 bases from J, with 9 bases between. The germline CDR1 and CDR2 sequences are LNHDA and SQIVND (reference sequence). For the CDR3, the DNA is TGTGCCAGTAGTAGAGGAGCGGACAATGAGCAGTTCTTC. It is translated as CASSRGADNEQFF.

This clone was seen more than once but under ten times. The gene calls are TRBV7-3 and TRBJ2-1, with TRBD1 matching over 8 bases. The CDR3 is 15 amino acids. Germline CDR1 is SGHTA and CDR2 is FQGTGA. The V and J ends lost 3 bases and 1 base, in that order; junction bases with no gene match: 2. CDR3 protein: CASSLNRGSYNEQFF. The CDR3 DNA reads as TGTGCCAGCAGCTTGAACAGGGGGTCCTACAATGAGCAGTTCTTC.

Here the CDR3 DNA reads TGTGCCAGCAGCTTGGCCAGGGTACACTACGAGCAGTACTTC. It codes for CASSLARVHYEQYF. This chain connects TRBV5-4 to TRBJ2-7, with D perhaps TRBD1 (5 bases). Germline CDR1 and CDR2: SGHNT and YYREEE (reference sequence). V was trimmed by 0 bases and J by 3 bases, leaving 10 bases between them. The CDR3 sequence is 14 residues long. Combining the CDR3 with reference TRBV5-4 and TRBJ2-7 gives the whole variable domain ETGVTQSPTHLIKTRGQQVTLRCSSQSGHNTVSWYQQALGQGPQFIFQYYREEENGRGNFPPRFSGLQFPNYSSELNVNALELDDSALYLCASSLARVHYEQYFGPGTRLTVT.

This clone was seen only a few times. The genes are TRBV7-3 and TRBJ2-7; no reliable D call. This CDR3 region has 14 residues. V was shortened by 2 bases and J by 4 bases, with 12 bases between the two germline ends. CDR1 is SGHTA, CDR2 FQGTGA, per germline. CDR3 region: CASSLRPIGYEQYF. Here the CDR3 DNA reads TGTGCCAGCAGCTTACGTCCCATCGGGTACGAGCAGTACTTC.

This clone was seen only a few times. The gene calls are TRBV28 and TRBJ2-7; D unclear. Germline V gives CDR1 MDHEN, CDR2 SYDVKM. The V gene lost 1 base and the J gene lost 3 bases, with 4 bases spanning the gap. The CDR3 covers 12 residues. This chain's CDR3 is CASSLFLYEQYF. DNA for the CDR3: TGTGCCAGCAGTTTATTTCTCTACGAGCAGTACTTC.

This clone was counted only a few times. V is TRBV11-2 and J is TRBJ1-2; D call uncertain. Looked up from germline, CDR1 is SGHAT and CDR2 is FQNNGV. The CDR3 is 11 residues long. V was shortened by 6 bases and J by 5 bases, with 7 bases between the two germline ends. DNA for the CDR3: TGTGCCAGCAGTCGTGGGTATGGCTACACCTTC. This codes for CASSRGYGYTF. Based on the CDR3 plus reference TRBV11-2 and TRBJ1-2, the full variable domain is EAGVAQSPRYKIIEKRQSVAFWCNPISGHATLYWYQQILGQGPKLLIQFQNNGVVDDSQLPKDRFSAERLKGVDSTLKIQPAKLEDSAVYLCASSRGYGYTFGSGTRLTVV.

There are many counts of this clone. DNA for the CDR3: TGCAGCGTCCCCCGACAGGGCGAGACCCAGTACTTC. Its protein product is CSVPRQGETQYF. The chain carries TRBV29-1 and TRBJ2-5; 7 bases match TRBD1. V lost 6 bases, J lost 5 bases, and 6 bases stayed unmatched. The CDR3 runs 12 residues. In germline, CDR1 is SQVTM, CDR2 ANQGSEA.